This passage covers 30 T cell receptor beta chains from one sample sequenced in a study of blood T cell repertoires in COVID-19. Profiled with immunoSEQ multiplex PCR; TCRdb holds only in-frame clones, not every one. Of around 140,000 clones in the sample, 80% to 90% were seen once. Source material: peripheral blood. The receptors here all came from a woman aged 45-60 years with acute or convalescent COVID-19.

This clone was detected only once. The chain has TRBV7-6 and TRBJ2-5; 7 bases match TRBD1. The V gene end was trimmed by 7 bases and the J gene end by 2 bases; junction bases not matched to a gene: 7. The CDR3 extends over 14 amino acids. Germline CDR1 and CDR2: SGHVS and FNYEAQ. Written as DNA, the CDR3 is TGTGCCAGCAACTTTCCGGGACAGCAAGAGACCCAGTACTTC. Its translation: CASNFPGQQETQYF.

The genes are TRBV5-5 and TRBJ2-5; D gene uncertain. Per germline, CDR1 SGHKS and CDR2 YYEKEE (reference sequence). The CDR3 is 15 residues long. Trimming left V 4 bases short and J 4 bases short, with 17 bases between. The CDR3 protein is CASSDPDRPGETQYF. The CDR3 DNA follows: TGTGCCAGCAGCGACCCCGATCGACCAGGAGAGACCCAGTACTTC.

This clone was picked up one time. The chain couples TRBV12-5 to TRBJ2-7; D remains unclear. Trimming took off 6 bases at V and 3 bases at J, with 9 bases between the two ends. Germline V lookup: CDR1 LGHNT, CDR2 FRNRAP. The CDR3 has 12 residues. The CDR3 DNA is TGTGCTAGTGGCCCGAACTTCTACGAGCAGTACTTC. Encoded protein: CASGPNFYEQYF.

The chain combines TRBV18 with TRBJ1-1; no clear D gene. This CDR3 region has 14 residues. Trimming left V 4 bases short and J 0 bases short, with 9 bases between. From germline, CDR1 is KGHSH and CDR2 LQKENI. Here the CDR3 reads CASSLSTVNTEAFF. The DNA of the CDR3 is TGTGCCAGCTCACTATCTACGGTGAACACTGAAGCTTTCTTT.

This clone was detected only a few times. The rearrangement uses TRBV5-4 and TRBJ2-1; D might be TRBD2 (6 bases). CDR1 and CDR2 from the germline V gene are SGHNT and YYREEE (reference sequence). The length of the CDR3 is 14 residues. V dropped 1 base and J dropped 7 bases, with 12 bases sitting between them. CDR3 amino acids: CASSLPGLTNEQFF. As DNA, the CDR3 is TGTGCCAGCAGCTTGCCCGGACTAACAAATGAGCAGTTCTTC.

This clone appeared a few times. The genes are TRBV30 and TRBJ2-7; 9 nucleotides match TRBD2. V was pared by 6 bases and J by 3 bases, with 9 bases of the junction left unmatched. The CDR3 covers 14 residues. Looked up from germline, CDR1 is GTSNPN and CDR2 is SVGIG (reference sequence). The CDR3 loop reads CACAGGGALYEQYF. The CDR3 coding sequence is TGTGCCTGTGCTGGCGGGGGGGCACTCTACGAGCAGTACTTC.

J is TRBJ1-4 and V is TRBV6-5, with 8 nucleotides matching TRBD1. V was pared by 2 bases and J by 8 bases, with 7 bases of the junction left unmatched. Germline V CDR1 and CDR2: MNHEY, SVGAGI. The CDR3 spans 15 residues. The DNA for the CDR3 is TGTGCCAGCAGTTACGTTGGACAGGGCGACGAAAAACTGTTTTTT. Amino acid sequence: CASSYVGQGDEKLFF.

The chain uses TRBV5-4 and TRBJ2-7; 10 bases match TRBD2. The J segment lost 5 bases and the V segment lost 1 base, leaving 3 bases of the junction unmatched. This CDR3 region has 14 residues. Germline values: CDR1 SGHNT, CDR2 YYREEE (reference sequence). CDR3 sequence (DNA): TGTGCCAGCAGCTTGACTAGCGGGACGAACGAGCAGTACTTC. It yields the protein CASSLTSGTNEQYF.

V and J are TRBV5-1 and TRBJ2-3; possible D gene TRBD1, 5 bases. Germline V gene lookup returns CDR1 SGHRS and CDR2 YFSETQ. V was clipped by 2 bases and J by 4 bases, with 23 bases between them. CDR3 length: 18 residues. The CDR3 sequence is CASSFGATLPGASDTQYF. In DNA form, the CDR3 reads TGCGCCAGCAGCTTTGGGGCGACTCTGCCGGGCGCTTCAGATACGCAGTATTTT. The whole variable domain, remainder taken from reference TRBV5-1 and TRBJ2-3, is KAGVTQTPRYLIKTRGQQVTLSCSPISGHRSVSWYQQTPGQGLQFLFEYFSETQRNKGNFPGRFSGRQFSNSRSEMNVSTLELGDSALYLCASSFGATLPGASDTQYFGPGTRLTVL.

This rearrangement joins TRBV7-3 to TRBJ2-5; a weak D match, TRBD2 (6 bases). The CDR3 contains 12 residues. Germline CDR1 reads SGHTA; CDR2 reads FQGTGA. The V end lost 6 bases, the J end lost 7 bases, and 12 bases lay between the germline ends. The CDR3 DNA sequence: TGTGCCAGCAGTTCCTACGGGGGGACCCAGTACTTC. As protein: CASSSYGGTQYF.

V is TRBV19 and J is TRBJ1-5; D call uncertain. The CDR3 has 16 residues. Deletions cut 6 bases from V and 0 bases from J, with 15 bases between. Germline V gene lookup returns CDR1 LNHDA and CDR2 SQIVND (reference sequence). The CDR3 sequence: CASRTATSYSNQPQHF. DNA of the CDR3: TGTGCCAGTAGAACCGCCACCTCCTATAGCAATCAGCCCCAGCATTTT.

V gene TRBV10-2 combines with J gene TRBJ2-7, with a possible D match to TRBD1 (5 bases). Germline V lookup: CDR1 WSHSY, CDR2 SAAADI. CDR3 size: 13 residues. With 6 bases removed from V and 4 bases from J, the gap between germline ends came to 13 bases. The CDR3: CASRTAGLYEQYF. The CDR3 DNA follows: TGCGCCAGCAGAACCGCAGGGTTGTACGAGCAGTACTTC.

The gene calls are TRBV19 and TRBJ1-2; D is possibly TRBD1 (6 bases). CDR3 length equals 13 residues. In germline, CDR1 is LNHDA, CDR2 SQIVND (reference sequence). The V end lost 6 bases, the J end lost 4 bases, and 12 bases lay between the germline ends. Here the CDR3 reads CASSIQGFYGYTF. In DNA, the CDR3 is TGTGCCAGTAGCATACAGGGTTTCTATGGCTACACCTTC.

This chain connects TRBV6-5 to TRBJ2-1; 7 nucleotides agree with TRBD2. The CDR3 is 16 residues long. V lost 3 bases, J lost 1 base, and 6 bases stayed unmatched. Germline loops: CDR1 MNHEY, CDR2 SVGAGI. CDR3 sequence (DNA): TGTGCCAGCAGTTATCAGGGAGGGGATTCCTACAATGAGCAGTTCTTC. It yields the protein CASSYQGGDSYNEQFF.

V and J are TRBV5-4 and TRBJ2-7; possibly TRBD2 for D (7 bases). The V gene's germline CDR1 is SGHNT and CDR2 YYREEE (reference sequence). The CDR3 length is 14 residues. V shed 5 bases and J shed 3 bases, with 15 bases lying between them. CDR3 sequence: CASSSGGAVYEQYF. The CDR3 DNA is TGTGCCAGCAGTTCTGGGGGGGCCGTCTACGAGCAGTACTTC.

V and J are TRBV6-2 or TRBV6-3 and TRBJ1-2; the D is unclear. V was trimmed by 4 bases and J by 8 bases, leaving 11 bases between them. From germline, CDR1 is MNHEY and CDR2 SVGEGT. This CDR3 has 12 residues. CDR3 in DNA: TGTGCCAGCAGTTCCCAATATGGCGGCTACACCTTC. Amino acid sequence: CASSSQYGGYTF.

The V and J genes are TRBV19 and TRBJ1-1; no clear D gene. The germline V gene has CDR1 LNHDA and CDR2 SQIVND (reference sequence). V lost 3 bases, J lost 0 bases, and 5 bases lay in between. CDR3 length: 13 amino acids. The CDR3 sequence is CASSMGMNTEAFF. The CDR3 nucleotides read TGTGCCAGTAGTATGGGCATGAACACTGAAGCTTTCTTT.

The count of this clone is one. The chain joins TRBV9 to TRBJ2-2; a weak D match, TRBD1 (5 bases). This CDR3 is 14 amino acids long. The V and J ends lost 4 bases and 6 bases respectively, with 13 bases between them. In germline, CDR1 is SGDLS, CDR2 YYNGEE. CDR3 nucleotide sequence: TGTGCCAGCAGCATTGACAGTTTCCCCGGGGAGCTGTTTTTT. As protein: CASSIDSFPGELFF. The full variable domain, rest sourced from reference TRBV9 and TRBJ2-2, is DSGVTQTPKHLITATGQRVTLRCSPRSGDLSVYWYQQSLDQGLQFLIQYYNGEERAKGNILERFSAQQFPDLHSELNLSSLELGDSALYFCASSIDSFPGELFFGEGSRLTVL.

The chain couples TRBV27 to TRBJ2-2, with D uncertain. Germline loops: CDR1 MNHEY, CDR2 SMNVEV (reference sequence). Trimming removed 3 bases from V and 2 bases from J, with 7 bases in between. The CDR3 has 14 residues. This CDR3 reads CASSLGRNTGELFF. The CDR3 bases are TGTGCCAGCAGTTTGGGCAGAAACACCGGGGAGCTGTTTTTT.

The chain couples TRBV27 to TRBJ2-5; D gene uncertain. The CDR3 is 15 amino acids. The V gene lost 6 bases and the J gene lost 2 bases, with 16 bases spanning the gap. Germline V gene lookup returns CDR1 MNHEY and CDR2 SMNVEV (reference sequence). CDR3 amino acids: CASRPVMGLQETQYF. The CDR3 DNA sequence: TGTGCCAGCAGACCCGTAATGGGCCTACAAGAGACCCAGTACTTC.

The V gene is TRBV18, the J gene TRBJ1-2; TRBD1 agrees at 7 bases. The CDR3 sequence is 14 residues long. Losses at the gene ends were 3 bases for V and 2 bases for J; bases not matched to a gene: 3. From germline, CDR1 is KGHSH and CDR2 LQKENI. The CDR3 loop is CASSPGQANYGYTF. In DNA form, the CDR3 reads TGTGCCAGCTCACCCGGACAGGCCAACTATGGCTACACCTTC.

The chain is built from TRBV4-1 and TRBJ1-4; D remains ambiguous. This CDR3 spans 17 amino acids. V was clipped by 2 bases and J by 0 bases, with 13 bases between them. Germline values: CDR1 MGHRA, CDR2 YSYEKL. In nucleotides, the CDR3 is TGCGCCAGCAGCCAATATGAAACAGCTGCAACTAATGAAAAACTGTTTTTT. Amino acid sequence: CASSQYETAATNEKLFF.

The chain joins TRBV7-9 to TRBJ2-2; a weak D match, TRBD1 (6 bases). Germline V gene lookup returns CDR1 SEHNR and CDR2 FQNEAQ (reference sequence). There are 16 residues in the CDR3. V lost 1 base to trimming and J lost 5 bases, with 14 bases between them. The CDR3 nucleotides are TGTGCCAGCAGCTTAGTGGGGGCTCCGAGAACCGGGGAGCTGTTTTTT. Protein sequence: CASSLVGAPRTGELFF.

V gene TRBV6-5 combines with J gene TRBJ2-3, with D perhaps TRBD2 (5 bases). Germline-derived CDR1 and CDR2 are MNHEY and SVGAGI. The CDR3 runs to 14 residues. Trimming left V 2 bases short and J 2 bases short, with 8 bases between. The CDR3 DNA reads TGTGCCAGCAGTTACCGGGGTATCACAGATACGCAGTATTTT. Translating gives CASSYRGITDTQYF.

V is TRBV6-1 and J is TRBJ1-4, with TRBD1 identical over 10 bases. The CDR3 sequence is 15 residues long. CDR1 and CDR2 from the germline V gene are MNHNS and SASEGT. After removal of 3 bases from V and 4 bases from J, the junction contained 2 bases not matched to a gene. The CDR3 DNA reads as TGTGCCAGCAGTGAGACAGGGGGCGTTAATGAAAAACTGTTTTTT. Protein product: CASSETGGVNEKLFF.

V gene TRBV10-3 combines with J gene TRBJ2-3; 7 nucleotides align to TRBD2. CDR1 and CDR2 (germline): ENHRY, SYGVKD. The CDR3 has 15 amino acids. The V gene end was trimmed by 6 bases and the J gene end by 9 bases; junction bases not matched to a gene: 15. The CDR3 here is CAIRGSSGPMNTQYF. CDR3 coding DNA: TGTGCCATCAGGGGATCTAGCGGACCAATGAACACGCAGTATTTT.

V is TRBV5-1 and J is TRBJ2-1; weak D call: TRBD2 (6 bases). There are 16 residues in the CDR3. Between the trimmed V and J ends, which lost 6 bases and 0 bases, there was a span of 16 bases. Germline CDR1 is SGHRS and CDR2 is YFSETQ. CDR3 sequence reads: CASNGGNRGSYNEQFF. CDR3 coding DNA: TGCGCCAGCAATGGCGGGAATCGTGGCTCCTACAATGAGCAGTTCTTC.

Regarding this clone: An end of the junction does not agree with germline; a read error may underlie this. The rearrangement joins TRBV12-3 or TRBV12-4 to TRBJ2-7, with a weak D call TRBD2 (5 bases). The CDR3 spans 12 residues. The CDR3 region has the DNA TGTGCCAGCAGTTTAACGGTAGAGGGTTTACGGTTC. Translating gives CASSLTVEGLRF.

This chain links TRBV12-2 with TRBJ1-4; the table assigns TRBD1, which was not confirmed against the DNA. TRBV12-2 is an annotated pseudogene. The CDR3 consists of 14 residues. The DNA for the CDR3 is TGTGCAAGTCGCTTTGAACAGGGGATGGGTAAACTGTTTTTT. It yields the protein CASRFEQGMGKLFF.

The rearrangement links TRBV11-2 to TRBJ1-4, with D possibly being TRBD1 (5 bases). CDR1 is SGHAT and CDR2 is FQNNGV in the germline V gene. The CDR3 sequence is 13 residues long. The V end lost 8 bases, the J end lost 7 bases, and 14 bases lay between the germline ends. The CDR3 is CASRDSAGEKLFF. The CDR3 DNA follows: TGTGCCAGCCGTGACAGTGCTGGTGAAAAACTGTTTTTT.